These 25 T cell receptor beta chains came from one sample sequenced in a study of low-dose radiotherapy and immunotherapy resistance in tumors. TRAV and TRBV primers primed cDNA for both TCRalpha and TCRbeta. The PCR that amplified TCRs ran for about 20 cycles, relying on a constant-region primer and a V-primer adapter. One entry per CDR3 protein results from TCRdb running MiXCR on the reads. The sample holds about 100,000 distinct CDR3 sequences; about 20% are singletons and the top ten take over 4%. As to time point: after trial treatment. Stated treatment: LDRT plus nivolumab, ipilimumab, low-dose cyclophosphamide and aspirin (RACIN trial). Material: PBMCs, obtained after low-dose radiotherapy plus immunotherapy. The receptors here all came from a male donor with prostate cancer.

Note on this clonotype: A far larger clone lies a single base away; this is likely a read error. The chain recombines TRBV3-1 with TRBJ2-3; no reliable D call. TRBJ1-1 matches the DNA end more closely, so the J call is doubtful. Germline CDR1 is LGHDT and CDR2 is YNNKEL (reference sequence). This CDR3 spans 16 amino acids. Written as DNA, the CDR3 is TGTGCCAGCAGTCCCCGAAGAGGCATGCGACTGCCTGAAGCTTTCTTT. Translation: CASSPRRGMRLPEAFF.

This clonotype occurred many times. The chain joins TRBV27 to TRBJ1-1, with 7 bases identical to TRBD1. J was trimmed by 1 base and V by 6 bases; bases with no gene match: 5. The CDR3 consists of 14 residues. Germline loops: CDR1 MNHEY, CDR2 SMNVEV (reference sequence). As DNA, the CDR3 is TGTGCCAGCAGATCAGGGGGACCGAACACTGAAGCTTTCTTT. Protein sequence: CASRSGGPNTEAFF.

The chain joins TRBV11-2 to TRBJ2-3, with 7 bases identical to TRBD2. V lost 1 base, J lost 6 bases, and 10 bases stayed unmatched. The germline V gene encodes CDR1 SGHAT and CDR2 FQNNGV. The CDR3 runs to 16 residues. CDR3: CASSLGLGGEADTQYF. DNA for the CDR3: TGTGCCAGCAGCTTAGGCCTGGGGGGGGAGGCGGATACGCAGTATTTT.

In this sample, this clonotype turned up many times. V and J are TRBV12-3 or TRBV12-4 and TRBJ1-5; D may be TRBD1 (5 bases). The germline V and J ends were trimmed by 6 bases and 2 bases, with 14 bases remaining between them. This CDR3 spans 15 amino acids. CDR3 residues: CASRVGVVGNQPQHF. In DNA form, the CDR3 reads TGTGCCAGCAGAGTAGGGGTAGTGGGCAATCAGCCCCAGCATTTT.

This clonotype was observed many times. The V and J genes are TRBV7-9 and TRBJ2-1, with 7 bases lining up with TRBD2. V shed 3 bases and J 6 bases; nucleotides not matched to a gene: 2. CDR3 length: 13 amino acids. Germline lookup yields CDR1 SEHNR and CDR2 FQNEAQ (reference sequence). The CDR3 spells CASSLTSSNEQFF. CDR3 nucleotides: TGTGCCAGCAGCTTGACTAGCTCCAATGAGCAGTTCTTC. The full variable domain, completed using reference TRBV7-9 and TRBJ2-1, is DTGVSQNPRHKITKRGQNVTFRCDPISEHNRLYWYRQTLGQGPEFLTYFQNEAQLEKSRLLSDRFSAERPKGSFSTLEIQRTEQGDSAMYLCASSLTSSNEQFFGPGTRLTVL.

This clonotype was found many times. The chain employs TRBV29-1 and TRBJ2-5, with a tentative D call TRBD2 (5 bases). The CDR3 sequence is 16 residues long. The ends were cut back, 3 bases at V and 4 bases at J, with 21 bases in the middle. Germline CDR1 and CDR2: SQVTM and ANQGSEA. For the CDR3, the DNA is TGCAGCGTTGATTCTGTCGCGGGTGGCCCGGGAGAGACCCAGTACTTC. Translating gives CSVDSVAGGPGETQYF.

This clonotype was seen repeatedly, ten times or more. The rearrangement uses TRBV4-2 and TRBJ2-3; 11 bases map to TRBD2. Unmatched junction bases numbered 5, after V lost 1 base and J lost 2 bases. This CDR3 has 17 residues. Germline assignment: CDR1 LGHNA and CDR2 YNFKEQ. The CDR3 spells CASSQGLAGGPTDTQYF. The CDR3 nucleotides are TGTGCCAGCAGCCAAGGGTTAGCGGGGGGGCCCACAGATACGCAGTATTTT.

This clonotype was seen ten or more times. V gene TRBV5-4 combines with J gene TRBJ2-2, with 7 nucleotides matching TRBD2. In germline, CDR1 is SGHNT, CDR2 YYREEE (reference sequence). J gave up 4 bases and V 4 bases, and 10 bases lay outside the gene matches. This CDR3 has 16 residues. The CDR3 DNA reads TGTGCCAGCAGCCCCAATAGTGGGGGGGGCACCGGGGAGCTGTTTTTT. It specifies CASSPNSGGGTGELFF.

Ten or more counts support this clonotype. This sequence joins TRBV11-2 and TRBJ1-3; tentative D call: TRBD1 (6 bases). The CDR3 consists of 15 residues. The V end was cut by 6 bases, the J end by 0 bases, with 12 bases between. Germline loops: CDR1 SGHAT, CDR2 FQNNGV. The chain's CDR3 is CASRILTGSGNTIYF. DNA for the CDR3: TGTGCCAGCAGGATTTTGACAGGCTCTGGAAACACCATATATTTT.

In this sample, this clonotype turned up many times. The chain employs TRBV25-1 and TRBJ2-7, with TRBD1 as a possible D gene (7 bases). CDR1 is MGHDK, CDR2 SYGVNS, per germline. The CDR3 sequence is 16 residues long. V was clipped by 1 base and J by 2 bases, with 15 bases between them. The DNA for the CDR3 is TGTGCCAGCAGTGAATCGGAGGGGGCTGCCCCCTACGAGCAGTACTTC. Translating it yields CASSESEGAAPYEQYF.

The chain recombines TRBV6-2 or TRBV6-3 with TRBJ1-4, with 12 bases that match TRBD1. The length of the CDR3 is 14 residues. Germline values: CDR1 MNHEY, CDR2 SVGEGT. The V segment lost 7 bases and the J segment 10 bases; nucleotides outside the gene matches: 7. As DNA, the CDR3 is TGTGCCAGCACCCGGGGACAGGGGGCGGGAAAACTGTTTTTT. It specifies CASTRGQGAGKLFF.

This clonotype was counted many times. This chain links TRBV6-5 with TRBJ2-5, with D perhaps matching TRBD2 (6 bases). Trimming cost V 7 bases and J 4 bases, with 16 bases left between them. CDR1 MNHEY and CDR2 SVGAGI come from the germline V gene. This CDR3 contains 14 residues. CDR3 in amino acids: CASTSGGELETQYF. CDR3 in DNA: TGTGCCAGCACCTCGGGCGGGGAATTAGAGACCCAGTACTTC.

This clonotype occurred many times. The genes are TRBV1 and TRBJ2-7; the table names TRBD1, a call not compared with the DNA. TRBV1 is a pseudogene. CDR3 length: 13 amino acids. CDR3 sequence: CTSSPPGKYEQYF. CDR3 DNA: TGCACCAGCAGCCCTCCCGGAAAATACGAGCAGTACTTC.

The sample holds many counts of this clonotype. The V and J genes are TRBV3-1 and TRBJ2-7; 9 bases map to TRBD1. The V gene's germline CDR1 is LGHDT and CDR2 YNNKEL (reference sequence). V lost 5 bases and J lost 3; bases outside the gene matches: 11. The CDR3 loop spans 16 amino acids. The CDR3, as DNA: TGTGCCAGCAGCTCTACCGCCGGGACAGGGAGCTACGAGCAGTACTTC. Encoded protein: CASSSTAGTGSYEQYF.

This clonotype appeared a few times. CDR3 nucleotides: TGTGCCAGCAGCCAAGGGGGGGTGCACGAGCAGTACTTC. The encoded protein is CASSQGGVHEQYF. This chain joins TRBV3-1 and TRBJ2-7; D possibly corresponds to TRBD2 (6 bases). The CDR3 is 13 residues long. V dropped 1 base and J dropped 5 bases, with 9 bases sitting between them. Germline V lookup: CDR1 LGHDT, CDR2 YNNKEL (reference sequence).

This clonotype was seen repeatedly, ten times or more. The gene calls are TRBV19 and TRBJ1-5; TRBD1 matches 7 bases. CDR1 and CDR2 from the germline V gene are LNHDA and SQIVND (reference sequence). There are 14 residues in the CDR3. V lost 9 bases and J lost 4; bases outside the gene matches: 9. The CDR3 bases are TGTGCCAGCACCGGAGGGGGCGGTAATCAGCCCCAGCATTTT. This codes for CASTGGGGNQPQHF.

This clonotype has ten or more counts. This chain joins TRBV7-2 and TRBJ2-2, with D possibly TRBD2 on 5 matching bases. The V end lost 5 bases, the J end lost 7 bases, and 14 bases lay between the germline ends. Germline values: CDR1 SGHTA, CDR2 FQGNSA. This CDR3 is 14 amino acids long. In DNA, the CDR3 is TGTGCCAGCAGCCCCGGGTCCGAGGGCGGGGAGCTGTTTTTT. Translation gives CASSPGSEGGELFF.

The sample holds many counts of this clonotype. As DNA, the CDR3 is TGCAGTGCCTCTGGGAGGGGGTACGAGCAGTACTTC. It specifies CSASGRGYEQYF. The chain has TRBV20-1 and TRBJ2-7, with D possibly matching TRBD2 (7 bases). V lost 6 bases and J 4 bases, leaving 13 bases between the germline ends. Germline loops: CDR1 DFQATT, CDR2 SNEGSKA (reference sequence). The CDR3 runs 12 residues.

This clonotype showed up just a few times. The V gene is TRBV28, the J gene TRBJ2-4, with 7 bases identical to TRBD1. The CDR3 length is 14 residues. Losses at the gene ends were 5 bases for V and 5 bases for J; bases not matched to a gene: 6. The germline gives CDR1 MDHEN, CDR2 SYDVKM. CDR3 sequence (DNA): TGTGCCAGCAGTGAAAGAGGGGGCCAAAACATTCAGTACTTC. Translation: CASSERGGQNIQYF.

This clonotype occurred many times. The rearrangement links TRBV19 to TRBJ2-3; a weak D match, TRBD2 (6 bases). Per germline, CDR1 LNHDA and CDR2 SQIVND (reference sequence). Trimming took 9 bases from V and 5 from J, leaving 18 bases between them. There are 14 residues in the CDR3. The CDR3 nucleotides are TGTGCCAGCAATCCCGGGACTGGGGGAGATACGCAGTATTTT. This codes for CASNPGTGGDTQYF.

This clonotype was seen repeatedly, ten times or more. This rearrangement joins TRBV6-2 or TRBV6-3 to TRBJ1-5; D unresolved. Trimming shortened V by 7 bases and J by 0 bases, and 4 bases separated the two germline ends. CDR3 size: 12 residues. Germline V gene data show CDR1 as MNHEY and CDR2 as SVGEGT. The CDR3 region is CASKYSNQPQHF. CDR3 in DNA: TGTGCCAGCAAGTATAGCAATCAGCCCCAGCATTTT.

A note on this clonotype: This is likely an artifact of a read error, given a far larger clone one base away. The V and J genes are TRBV5-5 and TRBJ2-7; tentatively, D is TRBD2 (5 bases). Germline V gives CDR1 SGHKS, CDR2 YYEKEE (reference sequence). The CDR3 runs to 15 residues. The CDR3 nucleotides read TGCACCAGCAGCTTGCGGGCGAGCTCCACCTACGAGCAGTACTTC. It codes for CTSSLRASSTYEQYF.

This clonotype was recorded once. V gene TRBV5-5 combines with J gene TRBJ2-1, with 9 bases identical to TRBD2. This CDR3 contains 18 residues. Germline V gives CDR1 SGHKS, CDR2 YYEKEE (reference sequence). J was trimmed by 5 bases and V by 2 bases; bases with no gene match: 14. In nucleotides, the CDR3 is TGTGCCAGCAGCTTCCGATCCGGGAGCGGGGGGATTCACAATGAGCAGTTCTTC. It codes for CASSFRSGSGGIHNEQFF.

This clonotype showed up many times. This chain links TRBV7-6 with TRBJ2-3; D perhaps matches TRBD2 (6 bases). The germline V and J ends were trimmed by 2 bases and 2 bases, with 11 bases remaining between them. The germline CDR1 and CDR2 sequences are SGHVS and FNYEAQ. The CDR3 runs 15 residues. The CDR3 protein is CASSLTGEFTDTQYF. The CDR3 nucleotides read TGTGCCAGCAGCTTAACGGGGGAGTTCACAGATACGCAGTATTTT.

The chain is built from TRBV27 and TRBJ2-3; D might be TRBD1 (6 bases). Germline-derived CDR1 and CDR2 are MNHEY and SMNVEV (reference sequence). The V and J ends lost 2 bases and 2 bases respectively, with 14 bases between them. This CDR3 region has 16 residues. For the CDR3, the DNA is TGTGCCAGCAGTTTAGGGTACAGGGCAACCACAGATACGCAGTATTTT. It is translated as CASSLGYRATTDTQYF.